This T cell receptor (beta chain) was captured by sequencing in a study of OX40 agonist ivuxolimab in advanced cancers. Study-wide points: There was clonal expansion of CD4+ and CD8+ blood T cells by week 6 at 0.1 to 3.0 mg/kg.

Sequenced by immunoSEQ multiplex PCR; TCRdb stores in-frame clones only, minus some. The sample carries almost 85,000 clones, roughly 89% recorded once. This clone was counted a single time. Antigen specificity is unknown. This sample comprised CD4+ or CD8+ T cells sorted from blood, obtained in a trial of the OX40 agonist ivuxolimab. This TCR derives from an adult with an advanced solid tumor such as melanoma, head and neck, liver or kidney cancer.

Here the CDR3 DNA reads TGTGCCTGGAGTGTAAAAGGGGCCGGGGAGCTGTTTTTT. Its protein product is CAWSVKGAGELFF. V and J are TRBV30 and TRBJ2-2, with D tentatively TRBD1 (5 bases). Germline CDR1 GTSNPN, CDR2 SVGIG (reference sequence). The V gene lost 0 bases and the J gene lost 6 bases, with 8 bases spanning the gap. The CDR3 has 13 amino acids.